Described below is a single T cell receptor beta chain sequence and its context. The time point here: newly diagnosed GD, antithyroid drugs for less than 3 months. RNA from PBMCs was the source of the TCR library. Germline CDR1 and CDR2: SGHRS and YFSETQ. With 0 bases removed from V and 1 base from J, the gap between germline ends came to 16 bases. The CDR3 has 17 amino acids. Construction of TCR beta libraries relied on iRepertoire HTBI primers and on Arm-PCR targeting CDR3 regions. TCRdb recomputed calls from the multiplex PCR reads with MiXCR, one row per CDR3 protein. The profile covers some 370,000 distinct CDR3 sequences, with 12% appearing a single time and under 20% taken by the ten largest. This record comes from a study of regulatory T cells in long-lasting Graves disease. These data also featured in a second study, about T cells in Graves' hyperthyroidism and ophthalmopathy.

This material consisted of peripheral blood mononuclear cells (PBMCs), taken at new diagnosis, from a patient treated with antithyroid drugs. The sequence was obtained from a woman aged 18-30 years with Graves disease. The chain employs TRBV5-1 and TRBJ2-5; a possible D gene is TRBD1 (5 bases). CDR3 bases: TGCGCCAGCAGCTTGGGCAGGGATTCCTCGCCCCAAGAGACCCAGTACTTC. Encoded protein: CASSLGRDSSPQETQYF.